This T cell receptor beta chain was found in a study of blood T cell repertoires in COVID-19. Study-wide context: Sources were T cells, B-cell-depleted T cells, or PBMCs; the material itself was cDNA or gDNA.

This CDR3 contains 21 residues. The germline V and J ends were trimmed by 1 base and 0 bases, with 26 bases remaining between them. CDR1 is SGDLS and CDR2 is YYNGEE in the germline V gene. Per the original data handling: Reference gene primers were amplified, and this amplification served to estimate nucleated cell counts. Using immunoSEQ multiplex PCR, the repertoire was profiled, and TCRdb retains in-frame clones only, with some absent. The V and J calls and clone size were taken over from that table, and D and trimming were inferred from the DNA. Of 130,000 to 150,000 clones listed, approximately 83% are singletons.

The sequenced material came from peripheral blood. The chain carries TRBV9 and TRBJ1-3; D remains unclear. This clonotype was obtained from a woman between 55 and 75 years old with COVID-19, enrolled during active disease. In nucleotides, the CDR3 is TGTGCCAGCAGCGTATCGACACAAGCCGAAGAACCGAGAAGCTCTGGAAACACCATATATTTT. Residues: CASSVSTQAEEPRSSGNTIYF.